The T cell receptor (beta chain) under discussion was sequenced for a study of shared clonotypes between healthy human individuals. Study-level findings and limits: When compared with the clonotypes that were shared by all four sorted-subset donors, the non-shared clonotypes turned out to have lower generation probabilities.

TCRdb's table, derived via immunoSEQ multiplex PCR, lists solely in-frame clones and lacks some. The sample has around 700,000 clones, 92% seen once. A remark on this clone: Its antigen is not known.

Naive CD8 isolation took CD45RO-negative cells positively selected for CCR7 and excluded terminally differentiated effector memory CD45RA+ cells. Germline values: CDR1 SEHNR, CDR2 FQNEAQ (reference sequence). CDR3 length: 16 residues. Deletions cut 5 bases from V and 7 bases from J, with 20 bases between. Input material: naive CD8+ T cells sorted from blood. The rearrangement joins TRBV7-9 to TRBJ1-4; TRBD1 is a possible D gene (6 bases). The receptor comes from a man aged 30-40 years in good health. Here the CDR3 DNA reads TGTGCCAGCAGCCCTCCCCTGGGGCAGGGGAGTGAAAAACTGTTTTTT. Translated: CASSPPLGQGSEKLFF. The full variable domain, its missing parts supplied by reference TRBV7-9 and TRBJ1-4, is DTGVSQNPRHKITKRGQNVTFRCDPISEHNRLYWYRQTLGQGPEFLTYFQNEAQLEKSRLLSDRFSAERPKGSFSTLEIQRTEQGDSAMYLCASSPPLGQGSEKLFFGSGTQLSVL.